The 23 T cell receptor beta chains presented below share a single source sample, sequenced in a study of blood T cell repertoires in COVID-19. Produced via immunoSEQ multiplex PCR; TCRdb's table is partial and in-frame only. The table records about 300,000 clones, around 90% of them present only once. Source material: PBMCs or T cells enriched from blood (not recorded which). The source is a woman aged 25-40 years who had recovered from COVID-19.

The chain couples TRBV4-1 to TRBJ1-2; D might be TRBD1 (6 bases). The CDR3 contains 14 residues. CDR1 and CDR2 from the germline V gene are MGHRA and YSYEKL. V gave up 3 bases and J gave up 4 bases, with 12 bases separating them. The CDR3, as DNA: TGCGCCAGCAGCCAGGCAGGACAGATCTATGGCTACACCTTC. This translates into CASSQAGQIYGYTF.

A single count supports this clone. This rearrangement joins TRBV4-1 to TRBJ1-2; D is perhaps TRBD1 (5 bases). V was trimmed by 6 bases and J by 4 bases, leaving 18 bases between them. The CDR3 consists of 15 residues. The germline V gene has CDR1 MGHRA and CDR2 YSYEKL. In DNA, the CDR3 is TGCGCCAGCAGTACCCCGGCGGGGGAGGTCTATGGCTACACCTTC. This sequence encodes CASSTPAGEVYGYTF.

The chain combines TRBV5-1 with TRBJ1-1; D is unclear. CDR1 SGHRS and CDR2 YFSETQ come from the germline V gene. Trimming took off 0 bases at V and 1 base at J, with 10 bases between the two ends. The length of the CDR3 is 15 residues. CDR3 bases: TGCGCCAGCAGCTTGGCCGCTGGTAGGAACACTGAAGCTTTCTTT. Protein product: CASSLAAGRNTEAFF.

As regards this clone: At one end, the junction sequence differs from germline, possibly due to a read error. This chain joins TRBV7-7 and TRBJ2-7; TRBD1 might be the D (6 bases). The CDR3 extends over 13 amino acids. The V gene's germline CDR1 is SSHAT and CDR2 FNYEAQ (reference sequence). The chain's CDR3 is CASSTGRSGEQYF. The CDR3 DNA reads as TGTGCTAGCAGCACAGGGAGATCGGGCGAGCAGTACTTC.

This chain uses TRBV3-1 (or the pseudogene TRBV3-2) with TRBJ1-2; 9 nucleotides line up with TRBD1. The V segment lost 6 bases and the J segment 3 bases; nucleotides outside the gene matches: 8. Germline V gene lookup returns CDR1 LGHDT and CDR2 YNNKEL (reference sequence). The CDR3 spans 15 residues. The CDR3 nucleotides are TGTGCCAGCAGACATGGACAGGGGTTGGACTATGGCTACACCTTC. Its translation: CASRHGQGLDYGYTF.

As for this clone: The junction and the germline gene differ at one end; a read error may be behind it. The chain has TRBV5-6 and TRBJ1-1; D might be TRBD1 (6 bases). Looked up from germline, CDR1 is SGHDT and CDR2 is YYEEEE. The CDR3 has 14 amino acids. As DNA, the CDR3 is TGTGCCAGCTTTGGGTCCCCGGGGGGCACTGGAGCTTTCTTT. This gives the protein CASFGSPGGTGAFF. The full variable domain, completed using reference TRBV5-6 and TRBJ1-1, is DAGVTQSPTHLIKTRGQQVTLRCSPKSGHDTVSWYQQALGQGPQFIFQYYEEEERQRGNFPDRFSGHQFPNYSSELNVNALLLGDSALYLCASFGSPGGTGAFFGQGTRLTVV.

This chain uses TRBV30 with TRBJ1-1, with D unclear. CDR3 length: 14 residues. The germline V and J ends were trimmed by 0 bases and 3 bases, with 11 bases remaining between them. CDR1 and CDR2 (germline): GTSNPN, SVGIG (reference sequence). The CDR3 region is CAWSVLLSYTEAFF. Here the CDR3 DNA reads TGTGCCTGGAGTGTACTATTATCTTACACTGAAGCTTTCTTT.

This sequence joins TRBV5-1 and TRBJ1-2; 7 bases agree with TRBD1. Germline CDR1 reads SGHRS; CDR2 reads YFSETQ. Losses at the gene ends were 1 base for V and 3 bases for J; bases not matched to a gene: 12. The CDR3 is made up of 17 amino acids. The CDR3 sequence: CASSLLLGQRLHYGYTF. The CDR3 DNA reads TGCGCCAGCAGCTTGCTGTTGGGACAGCGATTGCACTATGGCTACACCTTC. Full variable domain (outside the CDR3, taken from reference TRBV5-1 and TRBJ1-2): KAGVTQTPRYLIKTRGQQVTLSCSPISGHRSVSWYQQTPGQGLQFLFEYFSETQRNKGNFPGRFSGRQFSNSRSEMNVSTLELGDSALYLCASSLLLGQRLHYGYTFGSGTRLTVV.

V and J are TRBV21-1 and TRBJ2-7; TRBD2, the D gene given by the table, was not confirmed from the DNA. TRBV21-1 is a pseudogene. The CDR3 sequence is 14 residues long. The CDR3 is CASSKAPGGYEQYF. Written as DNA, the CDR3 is TGTGCCAGCAGCAAAGCGCCAGGAGGCTACGAGCAGTACTTC.

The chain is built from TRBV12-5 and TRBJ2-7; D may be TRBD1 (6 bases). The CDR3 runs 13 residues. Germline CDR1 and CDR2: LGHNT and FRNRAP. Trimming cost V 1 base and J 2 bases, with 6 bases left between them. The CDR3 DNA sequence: TGTGCTAGTGGTTTGGGACAGGCCTACGAGCAGTACTTC. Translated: CASGLGQAYEQYF.

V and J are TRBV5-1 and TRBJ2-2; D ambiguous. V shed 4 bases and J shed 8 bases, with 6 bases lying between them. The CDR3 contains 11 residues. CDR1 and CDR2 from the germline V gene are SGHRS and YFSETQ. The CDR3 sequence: CASSERGELFF. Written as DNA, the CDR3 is TGCGCCAGCAGCGAGAGGGGGGAGCTGTTTTTT.

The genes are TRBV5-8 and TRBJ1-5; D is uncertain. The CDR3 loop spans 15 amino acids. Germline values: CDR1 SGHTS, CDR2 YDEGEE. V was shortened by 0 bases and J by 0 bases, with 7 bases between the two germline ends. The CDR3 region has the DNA TGTGCCAGCAGCTTGGGTACGGGTAGCAATCAGCCCCAGCATTTT. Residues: CASSLGTGSNQPQHF.

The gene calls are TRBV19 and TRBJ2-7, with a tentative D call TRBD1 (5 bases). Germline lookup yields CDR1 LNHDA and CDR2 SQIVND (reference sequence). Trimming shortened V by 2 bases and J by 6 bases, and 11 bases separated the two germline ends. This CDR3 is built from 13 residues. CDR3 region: CASSIIDSPEQYF. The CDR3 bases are TGTGCCAGTAGTATAATCGACAGCCCCGAGCAGTACTTC.

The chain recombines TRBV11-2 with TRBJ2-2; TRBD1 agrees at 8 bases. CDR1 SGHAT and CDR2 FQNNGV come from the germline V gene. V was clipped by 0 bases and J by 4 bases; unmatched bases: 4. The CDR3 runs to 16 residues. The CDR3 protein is CASSLDPRGRTGELFF. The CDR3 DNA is TGTGCCAGCAGCTTAGATCCCAGGGGGCGCACCGGGGAGCTGTTTTTT.

The CDR3 bases are TGTGCCAGCAGCCACCCGACAGGTAAAGGAGCTTTCTTT. Protein: CASSHPTGKGAFF. The rearrangement joins TRBV3-1 (or the pseudogene TRBV3-2) to TRBJ1-1; TRBD1 is a possible D gene (6 bases). Germline values: CDR1 LGHDT, CDR2 YNNKEL (reference sequence). CDR3 length equals 13 residues. Trimming took off 3 bases at V and 10 bases at J, with 15 bases between the two ends.

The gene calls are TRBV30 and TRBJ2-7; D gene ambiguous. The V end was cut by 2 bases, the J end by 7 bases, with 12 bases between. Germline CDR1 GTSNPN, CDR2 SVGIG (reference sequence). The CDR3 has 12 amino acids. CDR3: CAWSRVRAEQYF. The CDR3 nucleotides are TGTGCCTGGAGTCGAGTCCGTGCGGAGCAGTACTTC.

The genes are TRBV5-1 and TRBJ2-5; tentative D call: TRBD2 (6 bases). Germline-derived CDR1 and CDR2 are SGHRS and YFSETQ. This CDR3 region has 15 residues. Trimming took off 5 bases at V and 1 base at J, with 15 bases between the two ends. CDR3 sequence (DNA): TGCGCCAGCAGGGTGGGGGGAAGTCTCCAAGAGACCCAGTACTTC. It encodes CASRVGGSLQETQYF.

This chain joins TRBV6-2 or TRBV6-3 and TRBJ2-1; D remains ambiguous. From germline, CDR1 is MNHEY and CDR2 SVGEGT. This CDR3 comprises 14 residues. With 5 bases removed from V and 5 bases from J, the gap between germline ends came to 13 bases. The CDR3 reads CASSAKETHNEQFF. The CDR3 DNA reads TGTGCCAGCAGTGCGAAGGAGACTCACAATGAGCAGTTCTTC.

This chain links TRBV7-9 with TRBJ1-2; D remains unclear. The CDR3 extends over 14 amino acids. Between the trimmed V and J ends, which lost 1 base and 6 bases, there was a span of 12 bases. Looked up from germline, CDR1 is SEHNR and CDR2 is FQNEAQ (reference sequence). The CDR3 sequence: CASSLEVGSDGYTF. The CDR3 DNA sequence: TGTGCCAGCAGCTTAGAAGTAGGTAGCGATGGCTACACCTTC.

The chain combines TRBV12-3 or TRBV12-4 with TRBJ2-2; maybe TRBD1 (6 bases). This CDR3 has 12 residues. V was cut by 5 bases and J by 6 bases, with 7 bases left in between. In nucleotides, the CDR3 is TGTGCCAGCAGTCCAGGGGCCGGGGAGCTGTTTTTT. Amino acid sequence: CASSPGAGELFF.

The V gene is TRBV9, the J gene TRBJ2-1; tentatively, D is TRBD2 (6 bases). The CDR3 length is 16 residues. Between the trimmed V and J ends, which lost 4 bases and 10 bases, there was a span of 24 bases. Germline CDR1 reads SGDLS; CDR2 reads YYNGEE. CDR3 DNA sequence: TGTGCCAGCAGCCCCCGCGGAGGGATGGGTTCACGGGAGCAGTTCTTC. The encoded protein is CASSPRGGMGSREQFF.

The CDR3: CASSWTTGGHNEQFF. The CDR3 nucleotides read TGTGCCAGCAGCTGGACGACAGGGGGTCACAATGAGCAGTTCTTC. The V and J genes are TRBV7-3 and TRBJ2-1; 9 bases fit TRBD1. V lost 4 bases, J lost 5 bases, and 6 bases stayed unmatched. Germline values: CDR1 SGHTA, CDR2 FQGTGA. The CDR3 is made up of 15 amino acids.

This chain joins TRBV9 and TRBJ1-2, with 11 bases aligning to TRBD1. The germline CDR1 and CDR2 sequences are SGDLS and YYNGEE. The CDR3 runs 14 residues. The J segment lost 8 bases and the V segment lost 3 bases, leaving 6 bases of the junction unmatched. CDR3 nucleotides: TGTGCCAGCAGCGCAGGACAGGGGGCAAGGGGCTACACCTTC. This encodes CASSAGQGARGYTF.